What follows are 2 T cell receptor beta chains derived from one specimen sequenced in a study of graft-versus-host responses after intestinal transplantation. Sequencing used immunoSEQ multiplex PCR; TCRdb keeps in-frame clones, though not all of them. Of about 92,000 clones in the sample, under 95% were seen once. These receptors' targets are unknown. The specimen was unstimulated CD8+ T cells sorted from spleen or lymph node cells, collected before intestinal transplant. The source is a human donor who received an intestinal transplant.

The chain recombines TRBV7-9 with TRBJ2-1; D may be TRBD1 or TRBD2 (6 bases each). The germline V gene has CDR1 SEHNR and CDR2 FQNEAQ (reference sequence). Trimming removed 3 bases at V and 1 base at J, with 16 bases between. The CDR3 contains 17 residues. CDR3 in DNA: TGTGCCAGCAGCTTTTTACGGGGGCTTTGGTCCTACAATGAGCAGTTCTTC. As protein: CASSFLRGLWSYNEQFF.

The chain combines TRBV27 with TRBJ1-2; TRBD1 matches at 9 bases. Germline values: CDR1 MNHEY, CDR2 SMNVEV (reference sequence). The V and J ends lost 4 bases and 2 bases, in that order; junction bases with no gene match: 5. The CDR3 loop spans 15 amino acids. The CDR3 bases are TGTGCCAGCAGTTCTAGGGACAGGGCCAACTATGGCTACACCTTC. Its translation: CASSSRDRANYGYTF.